This T cell receptor beta chain was observed in a study of CD8+CD57+ T cells in acquired aplastic anemia. CDR3 and TCR beta VDJ profiling relied on genomic DNA as the template. From the reads, TCRdb called clonotypes with MiXCR, one entry per CDR3 protein. The data show about 270,000 distinct CDR3 sequences, less than 85% seen once. Of note for this clonotype: Antigen unknown. A single base separates this from a much larger clone, so it may be a read error.

Trimming shortened V by 2 bases and J by 0 bases, and 12 bases separated the two germline ends. Germline V gene data show CDR1 as SGHNT and CDR2 as YYREEE (reference sequence). This CDR3 has 17 amino acids. Study-wide points: Both patients and controls carried the same twenty-nine CD8+ CDR3 sequences.

All patients picked for sequencing had shown, by flow cytometry, an expansion of CD8+CD57+ cells. The diagnosis in all patients was severe acquired aplastic anemia. Source material: sorted CD4+, CD8+, or CD8+CD57+ T cells (not recorded which) from PBMCs. The rearrangement links TRBV5-4 to TRBJ2-6; tentative D call: TRBD2 (6 bases). This clonotype was obtained from a human donor with aplastic anemia. CDR3 nucleotides: TGTGCCAGCAGCTTTGCTAGCGTCCCCTCTGGGGCCAACGTCCTGACTTTC. Translating gives CASSFASVPSGANVLTF. The full variable domain, rest sourced from reference TRBV5-4 and TRBJ2-6, is ETGVTQSPTHLIKTRGQQVTLRCSSQSGHNTVSWYQQALGQGPQFIFQYYREEENGRGNFPPRFSGLQFPNYSSELNVNALELDDSALYLCASSFASVPSGANVLTFGAGSRLTVL.